Included here is one T cell receptor (beta chain) sequence, with context. Its antigen is still unknown. The method was immunoSEQ multiplex PCR; TCRdb's version includes in-frame clones alone and lacks a portion of them. The profile shows millions of clones, roughly 95% of them singletons. These data originate in a study of shared clonotypes between healthy human individuals. Overall study results and limits: Naive subsets usually exceeded memory subsets in estimated richness.

CD45RO negativity and positive selection for CCR7 defined naive CD8 cells, a population that excluded terminally differentiated effector memory CD45RA+ cells. The sequenced material came from naive CD8+ T cells sorted from blood. The TCR sequence derives from a man between 18 and 29 years old in good health.

The CDR3 region has the DNA TGTGCCAGCAGCTGGGGGACAGGGATAGATACGCAGTATTTT. Translating gives CASSWGTGIDTQYF. The J gene is TRBJ2-3, the V gene TRBV5-6; 9 bases match TRBD1. The germline V gene has CDR1 SGHDT and CDR2 YYEEEE. CDR3 length equals 14 residues. Trimming removed 3 bases from V and 5 bases from J; junction bases left unmatched: 4.